Here is one T cell receptor beta chain with its context. The antigen is unknown. This entry comes from a study of tumor-infiltrating lymphocytes in glioblastoma multiforme. Points from the study as a whole: RNA-based TCR sequencing may distort clone frequencies, since cells carry unequal TCR transcript numbers. T cells were not sorted into functional subsets.

Trimming pared 2 bases from V and 5 bases from J, leaving 10 bases between. Germline CDR1 is SGHAT and CDR2 is FQNNGV. CDR3 length: 13 residues. TCRB libraries came from RNA via three nested multiplex PCR rounds. TCRdb re-called the multiplex PCR reads with MiXCR, one entry per CDR3 protein. The sample includes about 9,000 distinct CDR3 sequences, about 70% of them seen just once. The rearrangement uses TRBV11-2 and TRBJ2-7; D is undetermined. This TCR was sampled from a male donor with glioblastoma. What was sequenced was brain tumor tissue. The CDR3 DNA sequence: TGTGCCAGCAGCTTACGAGCAGGCAACGAGCAGTACTTC. Amino acid sequence: CASSLRAGNEQYF.